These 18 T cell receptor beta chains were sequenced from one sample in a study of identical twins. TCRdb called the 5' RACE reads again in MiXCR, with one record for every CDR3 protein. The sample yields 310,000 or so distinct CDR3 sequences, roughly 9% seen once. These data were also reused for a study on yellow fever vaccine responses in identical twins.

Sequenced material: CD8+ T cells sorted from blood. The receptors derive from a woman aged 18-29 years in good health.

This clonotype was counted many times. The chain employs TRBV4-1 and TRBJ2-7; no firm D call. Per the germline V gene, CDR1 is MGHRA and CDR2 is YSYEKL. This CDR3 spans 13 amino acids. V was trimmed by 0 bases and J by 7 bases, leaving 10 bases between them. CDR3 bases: TGCGCCAGCAGCCAAGACCTCTGGGGTGAGCAGTACTTC. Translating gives CASSQDLWGEQYF.

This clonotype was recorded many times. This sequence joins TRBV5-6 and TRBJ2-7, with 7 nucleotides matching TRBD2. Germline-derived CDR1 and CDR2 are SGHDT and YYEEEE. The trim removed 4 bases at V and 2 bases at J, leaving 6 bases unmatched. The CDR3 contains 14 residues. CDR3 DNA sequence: TGTGCCAGCAGCACCTGGGGGGGGGCCTACGAGCAGTACTTC. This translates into CASSTWGGAYEQYF.

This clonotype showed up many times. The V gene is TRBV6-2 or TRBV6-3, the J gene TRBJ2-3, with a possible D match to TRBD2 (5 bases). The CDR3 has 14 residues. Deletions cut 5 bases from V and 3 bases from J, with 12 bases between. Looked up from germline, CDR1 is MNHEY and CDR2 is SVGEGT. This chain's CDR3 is CASSAPSGTDTQYF. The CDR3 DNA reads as TGTGCCAGCAGTGCCCCATCGGGAACAGATACGCAGTATTTT.

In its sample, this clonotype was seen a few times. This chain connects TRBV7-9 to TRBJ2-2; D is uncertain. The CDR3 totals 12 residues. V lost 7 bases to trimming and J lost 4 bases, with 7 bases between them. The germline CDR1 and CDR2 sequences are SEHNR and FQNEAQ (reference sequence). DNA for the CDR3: TGTGCCAGCACCCGCGGCACCGGGGAGCTGTTTTTT. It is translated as CASTRGTGELFF.

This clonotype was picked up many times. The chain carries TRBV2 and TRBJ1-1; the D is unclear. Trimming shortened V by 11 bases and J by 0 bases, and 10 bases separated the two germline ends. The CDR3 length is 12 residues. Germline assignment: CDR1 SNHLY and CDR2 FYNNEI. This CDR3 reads CAGNRMNTEAFF. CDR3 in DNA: TGTGCCGGCAACAGAATGAACACTGAAGCTTTCTTT.

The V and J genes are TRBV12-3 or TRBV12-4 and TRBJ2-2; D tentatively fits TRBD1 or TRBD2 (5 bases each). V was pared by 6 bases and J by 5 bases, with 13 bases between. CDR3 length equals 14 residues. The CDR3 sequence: CASRPGPHTGELFF. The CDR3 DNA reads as TGTGCCAGCAGACCGGGACCCCATACCGGGGAGCTGTTTTTT.

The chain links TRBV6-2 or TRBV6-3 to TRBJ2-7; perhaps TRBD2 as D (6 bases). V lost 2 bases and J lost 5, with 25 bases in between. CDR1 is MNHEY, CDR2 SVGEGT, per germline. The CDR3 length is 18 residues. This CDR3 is CASSYILGGTHAGDEQYF. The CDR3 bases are TGTGCCAGCAGTTACATCTTAGGCGGGACGCATGCCGGGGACGAGCAGTACTTC.

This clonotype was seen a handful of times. The CDR3 is CASSVEGGPGTQYF. DNA of the CDR3: TGCGCCAGCAGTGTCGAGGGAGGGCCTGGTACGCAGTATTTT. V and J are TRBV10-1 and TRBJ2-3; 7 bases fit TRBD2. The germline V gene has CDR1 WNHNN and CDR2 SYGVQD (reference sequence). Trimming cost V 4 bases and J 8 bases; bases outside gene matches: 9. CDR3 length: 14 residues.

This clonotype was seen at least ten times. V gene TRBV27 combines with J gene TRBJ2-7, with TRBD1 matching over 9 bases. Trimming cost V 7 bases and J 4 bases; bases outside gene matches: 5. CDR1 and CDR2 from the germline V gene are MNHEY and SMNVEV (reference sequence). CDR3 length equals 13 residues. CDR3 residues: CASTPGQGYEQYF. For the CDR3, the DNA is TGTGCCAGCACCCCGGGACAGGGTTACGAGCAGTACTTC.

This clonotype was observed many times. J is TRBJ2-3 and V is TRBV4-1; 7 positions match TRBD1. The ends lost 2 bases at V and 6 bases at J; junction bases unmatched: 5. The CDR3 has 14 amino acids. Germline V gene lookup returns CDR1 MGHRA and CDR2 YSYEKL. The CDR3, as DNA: TGCGCCAGCAGCCAAATAACAGGGGTTGATACGCAGTATTTT. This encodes CASSQITGVDTQYF.

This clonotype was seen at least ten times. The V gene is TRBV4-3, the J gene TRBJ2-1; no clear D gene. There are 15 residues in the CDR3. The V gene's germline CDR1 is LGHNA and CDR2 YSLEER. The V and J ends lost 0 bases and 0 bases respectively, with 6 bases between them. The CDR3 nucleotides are TGCGCCAGCAGCCAAGATCTGAGCTCCTACAATGAGCAGTTCTTC. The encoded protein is CASSQDLSSYNEQFF.

The CDR3 coding sequence is TGTGCCAGCAGCGGTTATCCGGGACAGGGCAATTCACCCCTCCACTTT. It yields the protein CASSGYPGQGNSPLHF. The V and J genes are TRBV9 and TRBJ1-6; 9 positions match TRBD1. CDR3 length equals 16 residues. Germline V lookup: CDR1 SGDLS, CDR2 YYNGEE. V gave up 3 bases and J gave up 7 bases; unmatched junction bases: 8.

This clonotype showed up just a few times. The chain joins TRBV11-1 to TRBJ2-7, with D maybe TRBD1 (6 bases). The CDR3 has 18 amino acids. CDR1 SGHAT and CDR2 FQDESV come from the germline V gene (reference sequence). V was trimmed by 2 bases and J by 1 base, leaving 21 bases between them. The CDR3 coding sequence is TGTGCCAGCAGCTTACCCGGACAGAGCAAAATCCAATCCTACGAGCAGTACTTC. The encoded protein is CASSLPGQSKIQSYEQYF. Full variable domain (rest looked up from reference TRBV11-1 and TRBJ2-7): EAEVAQSPRYKITEKSQAVAFWCDPISGHATLYWYRQILGQGPELLVQFQDESVVDDSQLPKDRFSAERLKGVDSTLKIQPAELGDSAMYLCASSLPGQSKIQSYEQYFGPGTRLTVT.

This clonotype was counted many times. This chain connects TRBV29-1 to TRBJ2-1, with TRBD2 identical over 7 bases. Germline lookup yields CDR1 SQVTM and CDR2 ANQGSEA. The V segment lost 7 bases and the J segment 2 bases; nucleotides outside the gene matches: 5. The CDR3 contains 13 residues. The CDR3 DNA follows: TGCAGCGCACTCCTAGCGGCCTACAATGAGCAGTTCTTC. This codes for CSALLAAYNEQFF.

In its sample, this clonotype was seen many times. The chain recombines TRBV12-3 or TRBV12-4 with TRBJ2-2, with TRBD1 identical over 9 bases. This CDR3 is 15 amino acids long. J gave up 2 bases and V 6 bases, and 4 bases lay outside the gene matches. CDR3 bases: TGTGCCAGCAGGGGGGACAGGGCAAACACCGGGGAGCTGTTTTTT. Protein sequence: CASRGDRANTGELFF.

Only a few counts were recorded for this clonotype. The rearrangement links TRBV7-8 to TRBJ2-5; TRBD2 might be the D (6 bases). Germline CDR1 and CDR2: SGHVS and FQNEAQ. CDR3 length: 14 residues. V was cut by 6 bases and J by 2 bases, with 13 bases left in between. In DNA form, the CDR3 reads TGTGCCAGCAGTCCGCGAGCGGGTCAAGAGACCCAGTACTTC. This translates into CASSPRAGQETQYF.

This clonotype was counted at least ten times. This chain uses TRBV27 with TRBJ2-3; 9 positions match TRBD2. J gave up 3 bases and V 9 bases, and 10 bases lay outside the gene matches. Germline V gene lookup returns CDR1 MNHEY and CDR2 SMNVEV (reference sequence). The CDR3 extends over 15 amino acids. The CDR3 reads CASSAGGRKTDTQYF. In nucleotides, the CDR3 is TGTGCCAGTAGTGCGGGAGGGCGAAAAACAGATACGCAGTATTTT.

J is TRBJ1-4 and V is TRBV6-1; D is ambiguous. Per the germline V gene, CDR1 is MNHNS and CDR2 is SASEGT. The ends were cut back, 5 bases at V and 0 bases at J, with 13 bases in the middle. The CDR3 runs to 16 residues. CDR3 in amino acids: CASSPIVVATNEKLFF. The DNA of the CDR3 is TGTGCCAGCAGTCCAATTGTGGTTGCAACTAATGAAAAACTGTTTTTT.